Sequencing of this T cell receptor (beta chain) was carried out in a study of T cells after yellow fever vaccination. Synthesis of TCR cDNA relied on 5'RACE template switching, which attached a universal primer site and UMIs. MiXCR was run by TCRdb on the 5' RACE reads, yielding one entry per CDR3 protein. The sample records around 590,000 distinct CDR3 sequences, approximately 13% being singletons. CDR3 length: 15 amino acids. With 5 bases removed from V and 7 bases from J, the gap between germline ends came to 21 bases. Germline CDR1 is DFQATT and CDR2 is SNEGSKA (reference sequence). The sample holds a few counts of this clonotype.

The sample here was PBMCs, taken on the day of the yellow fever booster vaccination. The chain combines TRBV20-1 with TRBJ1-3; the D gene is possibly TRBD1 (5 bases). This receptor was taken from a young man who received the YFV17D yellow fever vaccine. CDR3 sequence reads: CSASLGGGADNTIYF. In DNA form, the CDR3 reads TGCAGTGCTTCCCTCGGCGGAGGGGCAGATAACACCATATATTTT.